This entry lists 15 T cell receptor beta chains sequenced from one sample in a study of T cells in women clearing cervical HPV infection. Measured with immunoSEQ multiplex PCR; TCRdb has only the in-frame clones, and not every one. This specimen shows more than 20,000 clones; the ten leading clones hold approximately 9.8%. Sequenced material: blood buffy coat. The receptor set was obtained from a woman aged 18 to 75 with a cervical HPV16 infection that either progressed to CIN3+ or cleared (not recorded which).

The covered CDR3 bases are TGTGCCAGCAGCCTGTTTGGCGGGTATGGGGAGACC. It is translated as CASSLFGGYGET. The whole CDR3 protein reads CASSLFGGYGETQYF. The rearrangement links TRBV9 to TRBJ2-5; D perhaps matches TRBD2 (5 bases). The read gets to within 3 residues of the CDR3 end, and the germline J gene fills in the rest. The length of the CDR3 is 15 residues. V lost 4 bases to trimming and J lost 5 bases, with 18 bases between them. Looked up from germline, CDR1 is SGDLS and CDR2 is YYNGEE.

As regards this clone: The CDR3 extends 3 residues past the end of the read, so its final part is completed from the germline J gene. The V call is TRBV2, the J call TRBJ1-2; TRBD1 might be the D (5 bases). Germline CDR1 SNHLY, CDR2 FYNNEI. CDR3 length: 18 residues. V lost 1 base to trimming and J lost 7 bases, with 25 bases between them. The CDR3 region is CASSEVGGTIVKGSGYTF. The part of the CDR3 DNA that was read is TGTGCCAGCAGTGAAGTTGGGGGGACTATTGTCAAAGGGTCTGGC.

Details on this clone: The CDR3 extends 3 residues past the end of the read, so its final part is completed from the germline J gene. V is TRBV11-2 and J is TRBJ2-3, with D possibly being TRBD2 (6 bases). The V gene lost 5 bases and the J gene lost 6 bases, with 12 bases spanning the gap. Germline CDR1 SGHAT, CDR2 FQNNGV. The CDR3 sequence is 13 residues long. CDR3: CASSQAGSDTQYF. The sequenced part of the CDR3 DNA is TGTGCCAGCAGCCAGGCGGGGAGCGATACG.

On this clone: The read finishes 3 residues shy of the CDR3 end, and the germline J gene is used to complete it. V is TRBV5-1 and J is TRBJ2-5, with D maybe TRBD2 (6 bases). Trimming left V 5 bases short and J 2 bases short, with 10 bases between. The length of the CDR3 is 13 residues. CDR1 SGHRS and CDR2 YFSETQ come from the germline V gene. This chain's CDR3 is CASRSGLQETQYF. CDR3 DNA, as far as it was read: TGCGCCAGCAGGTCGGGACTTCAAGAGACC.

Regarding this clone: Coverage ceases 3 residues before the CDR3 finishes, and the germline J gene fills in the end. This chain joins TRBV7-2 and TRBJ1-2, with TRBD1 matching 8 bases. The CDR3 consists of 14 residues. Germline-derived CDR1 and CDR2 are SGHTA and FQGNSA. CDR3 DNA (partial): TGTGCCAGCAGCCGTAATCAGGGGGCCGGCGGC. Its protein is CASSRNQGAGG. The entire CDR3 is CASSRNQGAGGYTF.

As for this clone: Read sequence stops 3 residues before the CDR3 end, and the germline J gene provides the missing end. The rearrangement links TRBV29-1 to TRBJ1-1; D possibly corresponds to TRBD1 (5 bases). Germline assignment: CDR1 SQVTM and CDR2 ANQGSEA. Between the trimmed V and J ends, which lost 7 bases and 3 bases, there was a span of 12 bases. The CDR3 has 12 amino acids. The sequenced part of the CDR3 DNA is TGCAGCGCAGGGTGGGCGGACACTGAA. Its translation is CSAGWADTE. The whole CDR3 sequence is CSAGWADTEAFF.

Concerning this clone: The read terminates 3 residues before the CDR3 end, so the remaining end is supplied by the germline J gene. The chain combines TRBV11-2 with TRBJ2-1, with no clear D. Germline CDR1 SGHAT, CDR2 FQNNGV. The CDR3 runs 13 residues. Deletions cut 6 bases from V and 4 bases from J, with 10 bases between. The CDR3 here is CASSYSQYNEQFF. The CDR3 bases that were read are TGTGCCAGCAGTTACTCCCAATACAATGAG.

Regarding this clone: Sequencing ends 3 residues short of the CDR3 end; the germline J gene provides the rest. The chain links TRBV18 to TRBJ1-2, with 9 bases aligning to TRBD1. Germline V gene data show CDR1 as KGHSH and CDR2 as LQKENI. There are 15 residues in the CDR3. CDR3 bases read: TGTGCCAGCTCGGAACAGGGGGCCTTAGCCTACGAC. This encodes CASSEQGALAYD. Given in full, the CDR3 is CASSEQGALAYDYTF.

With respect to this clone: The CDR3 extends 3 residues past the end of the read, so its final part is completed from the germline J gene. The identical CDR3 is also encoded by other nucleotide sequences in the sample. J is TRBJ2-3 and V is TRBV7-2; D may correspond to TRBD1 or TRBD2 (6 bases each). V shed 7 bases and J shed 6 bases, with 20 bases lying between them. This CDR3 comprises 15 residues. The germline CDR1 and CDR2 sequences are SGHTA and FQGNSA. The part of the CDR3 DNA that was read is TGTGCCAGCAACACACAGGGAGGCCTGGGGGATACG. As protein: CASNTQGGLGDT. In full, the CDR3 reads CASNTQGGLGDTQYF.

A remark on this clone: The read stops 3 residues short of the end of the CDR3; the missing end is completed from the germline J gene. This chain links TRBV20-1 with TRBJ2-2, with D unresolved. V was clipped by 3 bases and J by 1 base, with 6 bases between them. This CDR3 has 13 residues. Germline V gives CDR1 DFQATT, CDR2 SNEGSKA (reference sequence). CDR3 amino acids: CSASLVNTGELFF. The sequenced CDR3 bases are TGCAGTGCTAGCCTAGTGAACACCGGGGAG.

The CDR3 DNA, read in part, is TGTGCCAGTGTAAGGCAGGGGGGAAACTACGAG. This codes for CASVRQGGNYE. The full CDR3 is CASVRQGGNYEQYF. The J gene is TRBJ2-7, the V gene TRBV7-9; D perhaps matches TRBD1 (7 bases). Read sequence stops 3 residues before the CDR3 end, and the germline J gene provides the missing end. The V end was cut by 9 bases, the J end by 3 bases, with 18 bases between. The length of the CDR3 is 14 residues. CDR1 SEHNR and CDR2 FQNEAQ come from the germline V gene (reference sequence).

Comments on this clone: The read stops 3 residues short of the end of the CDR3; the missing end is completed from the germline J gene. The V gene is TRBV5-1, the J gene TRBJ1-2; 9 bases align to TRBD1. The CDR3 length is 15 residues. CDR1 is SGHRS, CDR2 YFSETQ, per germline. CDR3 loop: CASSLEGQGYGGYTF. CDR3 bases read: TGCGCCAGCAGCTTGGAGGGACAGGGATACGGGGGC.

CDR3 residues: CSALRGSGNTEAFF. Partial CDR3 DNA: TGCAGTGCCCTCAGGGGAAGTGGGAACACTGAA. This chain uses TRBV20-1 with TRBJ1-1; maybe TRBD1 (6 bases). The read halts 3 residues ahead of the CDR3 end, with the missing end drawn from the germline J gene. V was shortened by 6 bases and J by 1 base, with 15 bases between the two germline ends. This CDR3 is built from 14 residues. CDR1 DFQATT and CDR2 SNEGSKA come from the germline V gene (reference sequence).

About this clone itself: Coverage ceases 3 residues before the CDR3 finishes, and the germline J gene fills in the end. The chain links TRBV20-1 to TRBJ2-1; possible D gene TRBD1, 6 bases. The CDR3 length is 16 residues. V was shortened by 0 bases and J by 1 base, with 13 bases between the two germline ends. Per the germline V gene, CDR1 is DFQATT and CDR2 is SNEGSKA (reference sequence). The CDR3 DNA, read in part, is TGCAGTGCTAGAGATAGGGGGAAAATATCCTACAATGAG. This encodes CSARDRGKISYNE. The full CDR3 protein is CSARDRGKISYNEQFF.

A word on this clone: Read coverage stops 3 residues before the CDR3 terminus; the germline J gene supplies the remainder. V is TRBV7-8 and J is TRBJ1-3; the D gene is possibly TRBD1 (5 bases). The germline V gene encodes CDR1 SGHVS and CDR2 FQNEAQ. Trimming shortened V by 5 bases and J by 4 bases, and 18 bases separated the two germline ends. The CDR3 runs to 16 residues. The CDR3 here is CASSQGAGPSGNTIYF. The CDR3 DNA, read in part, is TGTGCCAGCAGCCAAGGGGCGGGGCCTTCAGGAAACACC.